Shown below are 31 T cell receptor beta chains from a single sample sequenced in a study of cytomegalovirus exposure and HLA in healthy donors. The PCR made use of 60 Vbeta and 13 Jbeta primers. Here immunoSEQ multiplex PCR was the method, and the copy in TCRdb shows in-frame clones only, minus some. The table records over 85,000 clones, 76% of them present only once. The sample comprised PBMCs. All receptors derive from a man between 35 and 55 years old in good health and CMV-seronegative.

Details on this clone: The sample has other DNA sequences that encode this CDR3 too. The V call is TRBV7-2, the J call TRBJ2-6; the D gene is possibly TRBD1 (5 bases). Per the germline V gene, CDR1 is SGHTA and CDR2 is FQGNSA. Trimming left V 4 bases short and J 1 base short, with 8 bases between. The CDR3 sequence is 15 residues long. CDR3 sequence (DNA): TGTGCCAGCAGCTCCCCAGGGTCTGGGGCCAACGTCCTGACTTTC. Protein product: CASSSPGSGANVLTF.

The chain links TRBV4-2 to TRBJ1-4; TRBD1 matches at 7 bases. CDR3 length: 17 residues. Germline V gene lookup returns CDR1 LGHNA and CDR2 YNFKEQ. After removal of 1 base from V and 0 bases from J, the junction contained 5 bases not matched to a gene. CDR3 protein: CASSQVTGTATNEKLFF. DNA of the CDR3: TGTGCCAGCAGCCAAGTGACAGGGACCGCAACTAATGAAAAACTGTTTTTT.

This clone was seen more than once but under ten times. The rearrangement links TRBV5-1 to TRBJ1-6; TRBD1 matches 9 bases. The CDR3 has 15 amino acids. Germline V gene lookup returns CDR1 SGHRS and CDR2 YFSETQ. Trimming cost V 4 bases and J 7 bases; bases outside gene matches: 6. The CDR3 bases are TGCGCCAGCAGCCTTTCCGGGACAGGGAATTCACCCCTCCACTTT. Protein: CASSLSGTGNSPLHF.

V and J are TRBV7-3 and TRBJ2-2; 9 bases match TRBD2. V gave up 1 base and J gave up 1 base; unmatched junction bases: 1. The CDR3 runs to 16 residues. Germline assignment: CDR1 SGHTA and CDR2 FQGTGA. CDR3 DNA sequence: TGTGCCAGCAGCTTAAATAGCGGGGGGAACACCGGGGAGCTGTTTTTT. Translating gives CASSLNSGGNTGELFF.

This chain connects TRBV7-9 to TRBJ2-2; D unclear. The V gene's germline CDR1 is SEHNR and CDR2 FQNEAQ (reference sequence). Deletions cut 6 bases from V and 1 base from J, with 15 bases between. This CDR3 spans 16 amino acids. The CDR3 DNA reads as TGTGCCAGCAGGAACTCGGAGACTTTGAACACCGGGGAGCTGTTTTTT. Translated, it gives CASRNSETLNTGELFF.

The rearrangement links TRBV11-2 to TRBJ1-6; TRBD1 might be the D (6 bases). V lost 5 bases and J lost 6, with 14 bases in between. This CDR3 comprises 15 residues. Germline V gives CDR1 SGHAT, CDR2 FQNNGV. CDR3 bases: TGTGCCAGCAGCCGGCTCGGACAGATTAATTCACCCCTCCACTTT. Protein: CASSRLGQINSPLHF.

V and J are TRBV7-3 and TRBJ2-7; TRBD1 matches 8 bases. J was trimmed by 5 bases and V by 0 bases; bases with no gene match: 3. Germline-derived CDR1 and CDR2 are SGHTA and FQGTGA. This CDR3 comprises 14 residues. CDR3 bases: TGTGCCAGCAGCTTAACCGGACAGGGAAACGAGCAGTACTTC. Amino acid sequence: CASSLTGQGNEQYF.

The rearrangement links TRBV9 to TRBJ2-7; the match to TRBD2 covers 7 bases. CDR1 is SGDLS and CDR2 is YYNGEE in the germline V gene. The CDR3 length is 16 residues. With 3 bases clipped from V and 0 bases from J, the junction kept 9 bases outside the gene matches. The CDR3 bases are TGTGCCAGCAGCGCCTCAAGCGGGATTAACTCCTACGAGCAGTACTTC. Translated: CASSASSGINSYEQYF.

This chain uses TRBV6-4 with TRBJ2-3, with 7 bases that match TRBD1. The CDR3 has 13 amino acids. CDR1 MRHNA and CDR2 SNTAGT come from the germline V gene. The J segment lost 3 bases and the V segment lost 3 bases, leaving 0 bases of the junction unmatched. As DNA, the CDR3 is TGTGCCAGCAGTGAACAGGGGACAGATACGCAGTATTTT. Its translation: CASSEQGTDTQYF.

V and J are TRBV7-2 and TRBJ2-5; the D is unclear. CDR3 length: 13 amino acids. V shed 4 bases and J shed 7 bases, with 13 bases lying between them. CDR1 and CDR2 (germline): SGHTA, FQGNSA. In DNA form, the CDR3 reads TGTGCCAGCAGCTCTCCCCCGCAGCGGACCCAGTACTTC. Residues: CASSSPPQRTQYF.

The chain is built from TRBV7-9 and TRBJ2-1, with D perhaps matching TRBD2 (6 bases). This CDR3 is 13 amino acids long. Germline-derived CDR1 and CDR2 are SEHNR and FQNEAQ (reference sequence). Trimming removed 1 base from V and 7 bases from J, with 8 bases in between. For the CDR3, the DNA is TGTGCCAGCAGCTTAGGTCTAGCGAATGAGCAGTTCTTC. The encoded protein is CASSLGLANEQFF. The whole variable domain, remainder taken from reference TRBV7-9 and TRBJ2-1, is DTGVSQNPRHKITKRGQNVTFRCDPISEHNRLYWYRQTLGQGPEFLTYFQNEAQLEKSRLLSDRFSAERPKGSFSTLEIQRTEQGDSAMYLCASSLGLANEQFFGPGTRLTVL.

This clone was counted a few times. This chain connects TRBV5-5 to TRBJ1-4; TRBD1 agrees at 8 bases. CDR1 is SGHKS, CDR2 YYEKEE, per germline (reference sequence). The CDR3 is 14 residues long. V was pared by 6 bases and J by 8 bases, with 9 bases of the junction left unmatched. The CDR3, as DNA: TGTGCCAGCAACCCGACAGGGGCGTTAGAAAAACTGTTTTTT. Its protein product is CASNPTGALEKLFF.

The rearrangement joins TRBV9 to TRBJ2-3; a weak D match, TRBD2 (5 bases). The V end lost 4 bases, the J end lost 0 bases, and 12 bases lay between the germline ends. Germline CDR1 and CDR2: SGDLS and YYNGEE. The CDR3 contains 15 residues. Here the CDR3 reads CASSLRSASTDTQYF. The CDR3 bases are TGTGCCAGCAGCCTCCGTAGCGCAAGCACAGATACGCAGTATTTT.

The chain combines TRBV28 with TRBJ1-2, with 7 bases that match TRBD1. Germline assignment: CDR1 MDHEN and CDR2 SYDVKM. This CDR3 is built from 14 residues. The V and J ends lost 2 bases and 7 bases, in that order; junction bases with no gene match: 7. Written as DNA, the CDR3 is TGTGCCAGCAGTTTACCTACAGGGGCGGGTGGCTACACCTTC. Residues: CASSLPTGAGGYTF.

The CDR3 coding sequence is TGTGCCAGCAGTTTCCGGGACATTAATGAAAAACTGTTTTTT. Translating it yields CASSFRDINEKLFF. The rearrangement uses TRBV2 and TRBJ1-4, with a tentative D call TRBD1 (6 bases). Per germline, CDR1 SNHLY and CDR2 FYNNEI. V lost 5 bases, J lost 4 bases, and 11 bases lay in between. The CDR3 runs to 14 residues.

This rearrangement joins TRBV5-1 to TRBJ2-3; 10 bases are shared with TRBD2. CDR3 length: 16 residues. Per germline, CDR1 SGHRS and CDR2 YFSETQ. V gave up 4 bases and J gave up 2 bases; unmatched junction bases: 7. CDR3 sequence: CASSHLAGDLTDTQYF. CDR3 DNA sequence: TGCGCCAGCAGCCATCTAGCGGGGGACCTCACAGATACGCAGTATTTT.

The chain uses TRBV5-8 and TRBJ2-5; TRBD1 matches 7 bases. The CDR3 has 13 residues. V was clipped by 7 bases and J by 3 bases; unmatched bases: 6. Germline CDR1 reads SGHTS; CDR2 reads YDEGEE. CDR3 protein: CASRDRDKETQYF. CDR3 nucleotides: TGTGCCAGCCGAGACAGGGATAAAGAGACCCAGTACTTC.

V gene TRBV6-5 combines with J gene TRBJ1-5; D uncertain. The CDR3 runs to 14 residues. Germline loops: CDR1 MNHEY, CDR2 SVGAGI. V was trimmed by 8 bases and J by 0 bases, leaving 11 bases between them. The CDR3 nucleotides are TGTGCCAGCGGTCGCGGGAGTAGCAATCAGCCCCAGCATTTT. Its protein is CASGRGSSNQPQHF.

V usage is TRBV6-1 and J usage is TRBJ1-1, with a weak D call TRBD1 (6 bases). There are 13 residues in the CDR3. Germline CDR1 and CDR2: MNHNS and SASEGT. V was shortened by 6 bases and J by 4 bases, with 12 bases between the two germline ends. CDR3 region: CASRGQPSTEAFF. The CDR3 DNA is TGTGCCAGCAGAGGACAGCCGAGCACTGAAGCTTTCTTT.

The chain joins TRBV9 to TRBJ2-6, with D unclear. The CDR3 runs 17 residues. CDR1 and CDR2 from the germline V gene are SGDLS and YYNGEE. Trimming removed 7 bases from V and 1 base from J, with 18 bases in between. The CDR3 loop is CASSRSRLPSGANVLTF. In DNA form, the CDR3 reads TGTGCCAGCTCGAGGAGTCGGCTACCTTCTGGGGCCAACGTCCTGACTTTC. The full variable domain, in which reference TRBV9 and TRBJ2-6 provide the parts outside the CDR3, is DSGVTQTPKHLITATGQRVTLRCSPRSGDLSVYWYQQSLDQGLQFLIQYYNGEERAKGNILERFSAQQFPDLHSELNLSSLELGDSALYFCASSRSRLPSGANVLTFGAGSRLTVL.

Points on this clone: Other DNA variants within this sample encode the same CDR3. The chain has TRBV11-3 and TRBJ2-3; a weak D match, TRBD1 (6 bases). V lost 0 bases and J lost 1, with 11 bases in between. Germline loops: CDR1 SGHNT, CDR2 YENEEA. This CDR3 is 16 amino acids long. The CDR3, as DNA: TGTGCCAGCAGCTTAGAGGAGTACAGGGGCACAGATACGCAGTATTTT. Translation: CASSLEEYRGTDTQYF.

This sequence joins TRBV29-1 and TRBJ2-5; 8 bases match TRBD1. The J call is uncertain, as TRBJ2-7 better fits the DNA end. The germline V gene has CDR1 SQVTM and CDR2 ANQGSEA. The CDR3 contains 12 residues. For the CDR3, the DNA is TGCAGCGTAATTGGACAGGGCTACGAGCAGTACTTC. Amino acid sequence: CSVIGQGYEQYF.

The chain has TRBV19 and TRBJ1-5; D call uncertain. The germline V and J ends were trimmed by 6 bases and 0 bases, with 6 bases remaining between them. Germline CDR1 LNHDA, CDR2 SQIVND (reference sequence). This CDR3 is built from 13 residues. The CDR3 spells CASRIYSNQPQHF. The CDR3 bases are TGTGCCAGTAGGATCTATAGCAATCAGCCCCAGCATTTT.

CDR3 residues: CASSKWEESRTSGTYNEQFF. For the CDR3, the DNA is TGTGCCAGCAGCAAATGGGAGGAGAGCCGGACTAGCGGGACCTACAATGAGCAGTTCTTC. The gene calls are TRBV21-1 and TRBJ2-1; the table's D call of TRBD2 was not tested on the DNA. TRBV21-1 is described as a pseudogene. CDR3 size: 20 residues.

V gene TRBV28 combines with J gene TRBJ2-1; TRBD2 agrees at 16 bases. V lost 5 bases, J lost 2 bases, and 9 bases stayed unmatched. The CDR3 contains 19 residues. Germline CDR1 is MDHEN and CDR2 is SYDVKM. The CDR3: CASSPGLAGGRGTYNEQFF. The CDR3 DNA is TGTGCCAGCAGTCCGGGACTAGCGGGGGGGCGTGGCACCTACAATGAGCAGTTCTTC.

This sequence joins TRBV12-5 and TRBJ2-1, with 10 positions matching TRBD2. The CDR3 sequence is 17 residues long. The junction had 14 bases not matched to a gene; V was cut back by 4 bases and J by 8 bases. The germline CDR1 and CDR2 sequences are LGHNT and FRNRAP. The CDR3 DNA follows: TGTGCTAGTGGTTCCTCGGAGCGGGGGGGCTCGATGTATGAGCAGTTCTTC. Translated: CASGSSERGGSMYEQFF.

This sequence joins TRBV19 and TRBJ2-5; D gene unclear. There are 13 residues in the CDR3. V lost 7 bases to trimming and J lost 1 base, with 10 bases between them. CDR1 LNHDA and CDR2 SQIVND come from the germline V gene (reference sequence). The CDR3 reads CASKLTSQETQYF. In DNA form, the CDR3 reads TGTGCCAGTAAATTAACTTCCCAAGAGACCCAGTACTTC.

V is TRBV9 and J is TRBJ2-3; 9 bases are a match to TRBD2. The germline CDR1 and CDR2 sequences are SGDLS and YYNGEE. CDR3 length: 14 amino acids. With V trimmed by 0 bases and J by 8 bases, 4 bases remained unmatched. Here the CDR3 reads CASSVVSGSVTQYF. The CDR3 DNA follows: TGTGCCAGCAGCGTAGTTAGCGGGAGCGTTACGCAGTATTTT. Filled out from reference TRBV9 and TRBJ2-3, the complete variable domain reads DSGVTQTPKHLITATGQRVTLRCSPRSGDLSVYWYQQSLDQGLQFLIQYYNGEERAKGNILERFSAQQFPDLHSELNLSSLELGDSALYFCASSVVSGSVTQYFGPGTRLTVL.

CDR3 bases: TGCGCCAGCAGCTTGGGGAGGGATACAGGGGGCACTGAAGCTTTCTTT. This sequence encodes CASSLGRDTGGTEAFF. The chain joins TRBV5-1 to TRBJ1-1; 8 bases line up with TRBD1. The CDR3 is 16 amino acids. Germline V gene lookup returns CDR1 SGHRS and CDR2 YFSETQ. J lost 4 bases, V lost 0 bases, and 8 bases had no gene match.

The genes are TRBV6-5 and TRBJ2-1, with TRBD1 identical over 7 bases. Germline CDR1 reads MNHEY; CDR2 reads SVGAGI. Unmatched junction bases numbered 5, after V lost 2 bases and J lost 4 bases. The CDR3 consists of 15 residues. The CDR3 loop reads CASSYEGGRYNEQFF. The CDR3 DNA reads TGTGCCAGCAGTTACGAAGGGGGCCGATACAATGAGCAGTTCTTC.

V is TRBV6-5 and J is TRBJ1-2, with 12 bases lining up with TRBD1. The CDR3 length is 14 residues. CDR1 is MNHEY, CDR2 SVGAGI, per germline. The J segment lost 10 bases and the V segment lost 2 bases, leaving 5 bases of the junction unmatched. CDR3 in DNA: TGTGCCAGCAGTTACATGGGACAGGGGGCTCCCTACACCTTC. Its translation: CASSYMGQGAPYTF.